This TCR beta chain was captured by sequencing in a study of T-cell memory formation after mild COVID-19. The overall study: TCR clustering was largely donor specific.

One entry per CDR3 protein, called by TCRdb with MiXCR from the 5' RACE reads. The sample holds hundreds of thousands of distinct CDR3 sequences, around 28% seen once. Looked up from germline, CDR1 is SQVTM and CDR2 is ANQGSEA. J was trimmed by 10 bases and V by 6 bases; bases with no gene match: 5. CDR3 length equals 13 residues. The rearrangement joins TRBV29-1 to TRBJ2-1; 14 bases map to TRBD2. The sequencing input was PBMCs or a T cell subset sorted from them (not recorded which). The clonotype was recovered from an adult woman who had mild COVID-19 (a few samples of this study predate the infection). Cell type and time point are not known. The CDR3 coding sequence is TGCAGCGTGCTCGGGACTAGCGGGAGAGAGCAGTTCTTC. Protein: CSVLGTSGREQFF.